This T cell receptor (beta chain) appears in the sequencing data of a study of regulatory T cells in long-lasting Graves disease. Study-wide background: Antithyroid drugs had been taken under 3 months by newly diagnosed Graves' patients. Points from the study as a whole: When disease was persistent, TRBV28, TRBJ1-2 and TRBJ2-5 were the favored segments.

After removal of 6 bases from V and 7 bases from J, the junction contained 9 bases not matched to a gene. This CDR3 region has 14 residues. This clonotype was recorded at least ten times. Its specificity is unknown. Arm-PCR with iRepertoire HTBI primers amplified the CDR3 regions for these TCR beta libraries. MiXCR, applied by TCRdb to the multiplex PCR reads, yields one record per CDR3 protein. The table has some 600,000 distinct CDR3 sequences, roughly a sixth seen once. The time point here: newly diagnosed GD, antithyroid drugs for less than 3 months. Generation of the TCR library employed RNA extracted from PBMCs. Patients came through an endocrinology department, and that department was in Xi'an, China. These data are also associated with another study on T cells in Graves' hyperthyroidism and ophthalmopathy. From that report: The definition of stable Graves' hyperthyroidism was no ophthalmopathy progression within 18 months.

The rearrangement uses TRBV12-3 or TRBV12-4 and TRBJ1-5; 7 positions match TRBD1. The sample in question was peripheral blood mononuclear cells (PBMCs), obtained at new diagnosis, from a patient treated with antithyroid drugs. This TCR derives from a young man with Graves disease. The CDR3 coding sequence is TGTGCCAGCAGCTCGACAGGGACGCAGCAGCCCCAGCATTTT. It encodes CASSSTGTQQPQHF.